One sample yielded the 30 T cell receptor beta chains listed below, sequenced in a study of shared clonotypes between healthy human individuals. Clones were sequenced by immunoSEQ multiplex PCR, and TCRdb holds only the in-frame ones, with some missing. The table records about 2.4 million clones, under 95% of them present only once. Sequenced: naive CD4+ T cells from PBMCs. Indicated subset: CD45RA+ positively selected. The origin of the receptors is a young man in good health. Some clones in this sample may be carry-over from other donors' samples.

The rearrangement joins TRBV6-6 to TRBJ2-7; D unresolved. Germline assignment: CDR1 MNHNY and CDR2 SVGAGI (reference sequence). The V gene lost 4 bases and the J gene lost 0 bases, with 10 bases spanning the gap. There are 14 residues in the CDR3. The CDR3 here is CASSSDGTSYEQYF. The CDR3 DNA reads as TGTGCCAGCAGTTCCGACGGAACCTCCTACGAGCAGTACTTC.

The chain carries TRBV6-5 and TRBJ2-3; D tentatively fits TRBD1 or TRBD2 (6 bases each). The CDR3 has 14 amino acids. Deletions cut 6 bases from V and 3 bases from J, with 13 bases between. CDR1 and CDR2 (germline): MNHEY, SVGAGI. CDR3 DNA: TGTGCCAGCAGGGCCGGGGGCACGACAGATACGCAGTATTTT. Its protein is CASRAGGTTDTQYF.

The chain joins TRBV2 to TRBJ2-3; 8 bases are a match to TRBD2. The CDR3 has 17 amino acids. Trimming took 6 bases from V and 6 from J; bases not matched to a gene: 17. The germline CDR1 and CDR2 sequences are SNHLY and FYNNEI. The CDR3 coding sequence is TGTGCCAGCAGCCCCTGGGTAGCGGGGCCACGGAGGGATACGCAGTATTTT. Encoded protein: CASSPWVAGPRRDTQYF.

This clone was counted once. CDR3 nucleotides: TGCGCCAGCAGCCGATCCCTCGGCGGGAGCAATGAGCAGTTCTTC. It yields the protein CASSRSLGGSNEQFF. V gene TRBV4-1 combines with J gene TRBJ2-1; 7 bases align to TRBD2. Losses at the gene ends were 4 bases for V and 6 bases for J; bases not matched to a gene: 9. The CDR3 has 15 amino acids. CDR1 and CDR2 from the germline V gene are MGHRA and YSYEKL.

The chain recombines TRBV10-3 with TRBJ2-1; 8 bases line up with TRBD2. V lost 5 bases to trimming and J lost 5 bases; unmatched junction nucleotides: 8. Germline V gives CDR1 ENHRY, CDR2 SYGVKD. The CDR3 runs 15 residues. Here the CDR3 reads CAISYLLAENNEQFF. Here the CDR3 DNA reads TGTGCCATCAGTTATTTACTAGCGGAGAACAATGAGCAGTTCTTC.

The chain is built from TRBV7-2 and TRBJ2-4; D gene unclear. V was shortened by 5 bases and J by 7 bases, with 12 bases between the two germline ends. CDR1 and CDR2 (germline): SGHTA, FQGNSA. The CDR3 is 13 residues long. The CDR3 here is CASSPQIRNIQYF. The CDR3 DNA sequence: TGTGCCAGCAGCCCCCAAATTCGGAACATTCAGTACTTC. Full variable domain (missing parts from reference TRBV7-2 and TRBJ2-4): GAGVSQSPSNKVTEKGKDVELRCDPISGHTALYWYRQSLGQGLEFLIYFQGNSAPDKSGLPSDRFSAERTGGSVSTLTIQRTQQEDSAVYLCASSPQIRNIQYFGAGTRLSVL.

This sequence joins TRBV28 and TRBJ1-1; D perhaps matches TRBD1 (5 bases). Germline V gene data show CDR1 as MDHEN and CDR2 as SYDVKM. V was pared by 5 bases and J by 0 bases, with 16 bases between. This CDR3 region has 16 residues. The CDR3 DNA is TGTGCCAGCAGTGGACGACAGTTTAGACTGAACACTGAAGCTTTCTTT. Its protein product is CASSGRQFRLNTEAFF.

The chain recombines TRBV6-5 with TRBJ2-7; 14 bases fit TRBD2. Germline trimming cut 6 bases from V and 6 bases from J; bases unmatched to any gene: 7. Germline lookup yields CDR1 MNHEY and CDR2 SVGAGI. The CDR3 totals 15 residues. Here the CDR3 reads CASSWGLAGVSEQYF. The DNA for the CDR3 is TGTGCCAGCAGCTGGGGACTAGCGGGAGTAAGCGAGCAGTACTTC.

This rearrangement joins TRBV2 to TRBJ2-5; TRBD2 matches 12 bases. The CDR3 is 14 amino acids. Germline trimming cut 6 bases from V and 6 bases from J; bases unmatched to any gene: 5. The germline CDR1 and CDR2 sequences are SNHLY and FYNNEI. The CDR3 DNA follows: TGTGCCAGCAGCCCGACTAGCGGGAGACAGACCCAGTACTTC. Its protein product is CASSPTSGRQTQYF. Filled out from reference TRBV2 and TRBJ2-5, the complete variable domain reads EPEVTQTPSHQVTQMGQEVILRCVPISNHLYFYWYRQILGQKVEFLVSFYNNEISEKSEIFDDQFSVERPDGSNFTLKIRSTKLEDSAMYFCASSPTSGRQTQYFGPGTRLLVL.

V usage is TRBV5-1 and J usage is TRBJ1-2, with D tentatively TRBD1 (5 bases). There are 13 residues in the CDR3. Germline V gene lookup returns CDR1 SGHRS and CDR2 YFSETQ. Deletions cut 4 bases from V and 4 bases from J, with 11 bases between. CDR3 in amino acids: CASSQKDSYGYTF. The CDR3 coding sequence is TGCGCCAGCAGCCAAAAAGACAGCTATGGCTACACCTTC.

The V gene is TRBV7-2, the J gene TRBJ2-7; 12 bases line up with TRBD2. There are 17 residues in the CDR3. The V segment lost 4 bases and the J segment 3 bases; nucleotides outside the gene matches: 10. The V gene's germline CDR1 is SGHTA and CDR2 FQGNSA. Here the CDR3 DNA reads TGTGCCAGCAGCTCACGGCCTAGCGGGAGGGAAAACTACGAGCAGTACTTC. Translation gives CASSSRPSGRENYEQYF. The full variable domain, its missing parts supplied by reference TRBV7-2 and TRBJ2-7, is GAGVSQSPSNKVTEKGKDVELRCDPISGHTALYWYRQSLGQGLEFLIYFQGNSAPDKSGLPSDRFSAERTGGSVSTLTIQRTQQEDSAVYLCASSSRPSGRENYEQYFGPGTRLTVT.

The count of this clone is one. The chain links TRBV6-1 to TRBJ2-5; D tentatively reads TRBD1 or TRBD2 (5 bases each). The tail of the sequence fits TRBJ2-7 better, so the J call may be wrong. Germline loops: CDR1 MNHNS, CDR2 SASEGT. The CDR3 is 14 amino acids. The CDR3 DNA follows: TGTGCCAGCGGTCCGGGGCCGAGCTCCTACGAGCAGTACTTC. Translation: CASGPGPSSYEQYF.

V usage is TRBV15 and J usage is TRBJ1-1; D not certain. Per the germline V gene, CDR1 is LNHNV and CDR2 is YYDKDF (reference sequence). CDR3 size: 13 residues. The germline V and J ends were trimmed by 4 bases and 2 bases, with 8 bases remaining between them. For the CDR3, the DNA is TGTGCCACCAGCAAAGAACCTAACACTGAAGCTTTCTTT. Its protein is CATSKEPNTEAFF.

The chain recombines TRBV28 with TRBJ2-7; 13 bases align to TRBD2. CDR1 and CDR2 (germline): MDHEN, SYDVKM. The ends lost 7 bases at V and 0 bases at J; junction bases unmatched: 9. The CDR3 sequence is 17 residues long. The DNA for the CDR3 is TGTGCCAGCACCACCGGACTAGCGGGAGAGAGCTCCTACGAGCAGTACTTC. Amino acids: CASTTGLAGESSYEQYF.

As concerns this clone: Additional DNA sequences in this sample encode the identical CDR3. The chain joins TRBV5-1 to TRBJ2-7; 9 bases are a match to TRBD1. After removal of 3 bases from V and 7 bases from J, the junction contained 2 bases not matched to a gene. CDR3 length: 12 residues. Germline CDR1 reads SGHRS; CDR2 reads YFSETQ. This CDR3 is CASSSGQGEQYF. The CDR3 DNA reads TGCGCCAGCAGCTCCGGACAGGGGGAGCAGTACTTC.

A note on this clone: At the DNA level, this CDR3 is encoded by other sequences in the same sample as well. The CDR3 loop is CASRPGGGNTIYF. The DNA for the CDR3 is TGTGCCAGCAGACCCGGCGGGGGAAACACCATATATTTT. The rearrangement links TRBV6-5 to TRBJ1-3; D is uncertain. Germline CDR1 MNHEY, CDR2 SVGAGI. V was pared by 6 bases and J by 4 bases, with 10 bases between. This CDR3 has 13 residues.

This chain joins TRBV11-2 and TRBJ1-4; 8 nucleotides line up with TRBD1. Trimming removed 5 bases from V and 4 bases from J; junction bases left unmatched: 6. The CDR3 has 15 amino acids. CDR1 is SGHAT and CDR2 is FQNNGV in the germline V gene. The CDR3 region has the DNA TGTGCCAGCAGCGCCGGACAGGGCGTTAATGAAAAACTGTTTTTT. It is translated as CASSAGQGVNEKLFF.

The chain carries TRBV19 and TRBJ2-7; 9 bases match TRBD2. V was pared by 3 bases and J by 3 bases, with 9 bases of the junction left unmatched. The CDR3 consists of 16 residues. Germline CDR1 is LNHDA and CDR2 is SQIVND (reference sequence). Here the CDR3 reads CASSILGASGNYEQYF. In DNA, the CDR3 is TGTGCCAGTAGTATTTTGGGAGCTAGCGGGAACTACGAGCAGTACTTC.

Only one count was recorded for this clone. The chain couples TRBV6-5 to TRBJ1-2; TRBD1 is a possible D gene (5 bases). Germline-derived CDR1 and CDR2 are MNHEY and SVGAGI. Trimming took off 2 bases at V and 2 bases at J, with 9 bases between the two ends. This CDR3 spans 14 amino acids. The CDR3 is CASSYGARNYGYTF. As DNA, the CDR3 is TGTGCCAGCAGTTACGGGGCACGGAACTATGGCTACACCTTC.

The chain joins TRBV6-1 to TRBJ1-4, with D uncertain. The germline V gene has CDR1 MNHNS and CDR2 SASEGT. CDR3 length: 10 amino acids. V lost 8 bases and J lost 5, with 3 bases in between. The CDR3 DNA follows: TGTGCCAGCCTGAATGAAAAACTGTTTTTT. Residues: CASLNEKLFF.

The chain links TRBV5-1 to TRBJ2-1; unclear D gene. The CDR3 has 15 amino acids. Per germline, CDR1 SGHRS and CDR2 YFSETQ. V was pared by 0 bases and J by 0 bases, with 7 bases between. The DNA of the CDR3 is TGCGCCAGCAGCTTGGCATCGATCTCCTACAATGAGCAGTTCTTC. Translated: CASSLASISYNEQFF.

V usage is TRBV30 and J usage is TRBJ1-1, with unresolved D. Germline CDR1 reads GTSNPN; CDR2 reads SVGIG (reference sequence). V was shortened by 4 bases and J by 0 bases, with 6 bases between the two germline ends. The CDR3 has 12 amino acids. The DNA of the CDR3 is TGTGCCTGGACGAGCATGAACACTGAAGCTTTCTTT. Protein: CAWTSMNTEAFF.

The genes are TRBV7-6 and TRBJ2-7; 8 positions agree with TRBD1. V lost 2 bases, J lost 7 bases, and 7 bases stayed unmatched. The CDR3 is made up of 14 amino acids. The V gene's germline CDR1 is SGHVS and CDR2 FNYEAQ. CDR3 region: CASSLLTGVGEQYF. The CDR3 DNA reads TGTGCCAGCAGCTTACTGACAGGGGTCGGAGAGCAGTACTTC.

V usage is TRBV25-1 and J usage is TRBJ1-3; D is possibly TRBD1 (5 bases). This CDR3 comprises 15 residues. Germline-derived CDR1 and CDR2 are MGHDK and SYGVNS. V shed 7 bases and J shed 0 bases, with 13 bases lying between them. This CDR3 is CASNFAGPSGNTIYF. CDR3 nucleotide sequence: TGTGCCAGCAACTTCGCGGGGCCCTCTGGAAACACCATATATTTT.

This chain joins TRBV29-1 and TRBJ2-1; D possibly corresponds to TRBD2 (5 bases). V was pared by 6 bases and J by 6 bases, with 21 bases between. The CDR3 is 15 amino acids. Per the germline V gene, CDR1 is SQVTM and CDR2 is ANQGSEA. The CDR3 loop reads CSVLEDWIVLNEQFF. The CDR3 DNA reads TGCAGCGTCCTTGAGGACTGGATTGTTCTCAATGAGCAGTTCTTC.

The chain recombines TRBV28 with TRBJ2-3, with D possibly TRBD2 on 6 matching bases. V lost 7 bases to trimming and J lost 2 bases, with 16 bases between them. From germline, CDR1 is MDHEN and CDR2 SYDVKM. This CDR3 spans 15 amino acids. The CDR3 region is CASNKRRGYTDTQYF. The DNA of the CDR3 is TGTGCCAGCAATAAACGGCGGGGTTACACAGATACGCAGTATTTT.

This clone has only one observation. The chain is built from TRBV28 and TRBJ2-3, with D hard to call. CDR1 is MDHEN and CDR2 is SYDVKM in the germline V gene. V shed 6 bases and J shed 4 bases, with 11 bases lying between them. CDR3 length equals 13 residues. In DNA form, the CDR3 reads TGTGCCAGCAGGGAACAAATAGCAGATACGCAGTATTTT. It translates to CASREQIADTQYF. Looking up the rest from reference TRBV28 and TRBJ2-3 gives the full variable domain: DVKVTQSSRYLVKRTGEKVFLECVQDMDHENMFWYRQDPGLGLRLIYFSYDVKMKEKGDIPEGYSVSREKKERFSLILESASTNQTSMYLCASREQIADTQYFGPGTRLTVL.

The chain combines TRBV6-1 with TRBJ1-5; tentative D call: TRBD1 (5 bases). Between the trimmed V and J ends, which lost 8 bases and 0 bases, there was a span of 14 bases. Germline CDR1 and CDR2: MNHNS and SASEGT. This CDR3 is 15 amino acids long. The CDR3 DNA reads TGTGCCAGCGGAAGGGGTCCTTATAGCAATCAGCCCCAGCATTTT. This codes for CASGRGPYSNQPQHF.

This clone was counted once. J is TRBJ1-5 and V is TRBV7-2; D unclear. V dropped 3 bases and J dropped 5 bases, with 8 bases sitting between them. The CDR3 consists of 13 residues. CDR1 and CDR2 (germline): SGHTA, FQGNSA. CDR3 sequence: CASSFFRDQPQHF. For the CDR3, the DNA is TGTGCCAGCAGCTTTTTCCGGGATCAGCCCCAGCATTTT.

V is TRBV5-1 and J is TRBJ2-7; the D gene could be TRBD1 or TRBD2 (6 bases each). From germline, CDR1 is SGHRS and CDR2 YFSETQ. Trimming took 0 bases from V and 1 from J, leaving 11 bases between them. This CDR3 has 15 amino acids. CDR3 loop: CASSLVGGDSYEQYF. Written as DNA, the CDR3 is TGCGCCAGCAGCTTGGTGGGGGGCGATTCCTACGAGCAGTACTTC.